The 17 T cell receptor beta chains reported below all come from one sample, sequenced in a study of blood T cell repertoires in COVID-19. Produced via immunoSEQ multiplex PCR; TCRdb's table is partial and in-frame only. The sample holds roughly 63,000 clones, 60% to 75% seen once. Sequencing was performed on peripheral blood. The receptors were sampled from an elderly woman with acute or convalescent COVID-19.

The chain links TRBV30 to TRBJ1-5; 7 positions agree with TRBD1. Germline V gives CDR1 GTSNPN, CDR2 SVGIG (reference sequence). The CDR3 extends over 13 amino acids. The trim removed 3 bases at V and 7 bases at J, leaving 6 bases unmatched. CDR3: CAWSRDSEQPQHF. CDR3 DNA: TGTGCCTGGAGCCGGGACAGTGAGCAGCCCCAGCATTTT.

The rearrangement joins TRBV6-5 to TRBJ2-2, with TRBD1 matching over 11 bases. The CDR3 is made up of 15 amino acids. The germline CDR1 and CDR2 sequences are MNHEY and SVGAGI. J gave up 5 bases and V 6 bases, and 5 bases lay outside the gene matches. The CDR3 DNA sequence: TGTGCCAGCAGACCGGACAGGGGGCTTACCGGGGAGCTGTTTTTT. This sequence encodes CASRPDRGLTGELFF.

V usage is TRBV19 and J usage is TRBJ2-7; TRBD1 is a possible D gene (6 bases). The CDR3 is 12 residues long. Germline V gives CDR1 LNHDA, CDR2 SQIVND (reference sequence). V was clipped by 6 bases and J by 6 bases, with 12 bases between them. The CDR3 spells CASSRGFGEQYF. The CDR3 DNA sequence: TGTGCCAGTAGCAGGGGCTTCGGCGAGCAGTACTTC.

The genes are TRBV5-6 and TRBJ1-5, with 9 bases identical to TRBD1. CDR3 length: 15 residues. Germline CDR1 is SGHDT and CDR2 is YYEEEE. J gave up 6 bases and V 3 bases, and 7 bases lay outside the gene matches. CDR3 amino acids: CASSWGQGVTQPQHF. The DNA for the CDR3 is TGTGCCAGCAGCTGGGGACAGGGAGTGACTCAGCCCCAGCATTTT.

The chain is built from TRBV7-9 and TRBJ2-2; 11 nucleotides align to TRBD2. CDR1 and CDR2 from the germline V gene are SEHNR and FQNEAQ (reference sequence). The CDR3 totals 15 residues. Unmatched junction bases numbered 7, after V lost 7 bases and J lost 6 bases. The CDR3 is CASTPLAGVPGELFF. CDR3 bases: TGTGCCAGCACCCCACTAGCGGGAGTCCCCGGGGAGCTGTTTTTT.

The DNA of the CDR3 is TGCGCCAGCAGCTTGGCGGGGGGGGAGACCCAGTACTTC. This encodes CASSLAGGETQYF. The V call is TRBV5-1, the J call TRBJ2-5; 8 bases agree with TRBD2. This CDR3 region has 13 residues. The V and J ends lost 0 bases and 5 bases, in that order; junction bases with no gene match: 0. Germline CDR1 and CDR2: SGHRS and YFSETQ.

The CDR3 loop is CASSTFEAVGSYEQYF. The CDR3 DNA is TGCGCCAGCAGCACCTTTGAGGCTGTGGGCTCCTACGAGCAGTACTTC. This chain uses TRBV5-1 with TRBJ2-7, with unresolved D. V was cut by 4 bases and J by 0 bases, with 17 bases left in between. The CDR3 spans 16 residues. Germline V gene lookup returns CDR1 SGHRS and CDR2 YFSETQ. The whole variable domain, remainder taken from reference TRBV5-1 and TRBJ2-7, is KAGVTQTPRYLIKTRGQQVTLSCSPISGHRSVSWYQQTPGQGLQFLFEYFSETQRNKGNFPGRFSGRQFSNSRSEMNVSTLELGDSALYLCASSTFEAVGSYEQYFGPGTRLTVT.

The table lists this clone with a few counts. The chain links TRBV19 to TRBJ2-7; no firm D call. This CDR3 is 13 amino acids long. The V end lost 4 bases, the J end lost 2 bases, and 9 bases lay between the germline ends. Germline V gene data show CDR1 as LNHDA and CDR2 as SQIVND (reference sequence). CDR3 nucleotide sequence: TGTGCCAGTAGTACCACAGTTACCTACGAGCAGTACTTC. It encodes CASSTTVTYEQYF.

For the CDR3, the DNA is TGCGCCAGCAGCCTTATCCCGGGACAGGGGGGTAGCACAGATACGCAGTATTTT. It specifies CASSLIPGQGGSTDTQYF. V and J are TRBV4-1 and TRBJ2-3, with 11 bases lining up with TRBD1. V lost 4 bases to trimming and J lost 0 bases; unmatched junction nucleotides: 9. This CDR3 has 18 residues. Germline assignment: CDR1 MGHRA and CDR2 YSYEKL.

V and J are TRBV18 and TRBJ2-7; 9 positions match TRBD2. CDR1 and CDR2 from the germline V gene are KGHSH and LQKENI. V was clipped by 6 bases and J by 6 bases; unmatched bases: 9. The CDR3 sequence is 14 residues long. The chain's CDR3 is CASSQAGGSGEQYF. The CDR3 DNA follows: TGTGCCAGCTCCCAAGCGGGAGGTAGCGGCGAGCAGTACTTC.

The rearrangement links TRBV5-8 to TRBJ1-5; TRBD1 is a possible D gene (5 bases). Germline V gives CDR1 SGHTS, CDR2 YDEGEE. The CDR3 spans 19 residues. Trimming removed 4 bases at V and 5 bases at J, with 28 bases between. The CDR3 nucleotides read TGTGCCAGCAGCCCCGGGGGGATCCGAGGGGCGGGTCGCGATCAGCCCCAGCATTTT. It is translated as CASSPGGIRGAGRDQPQHF.

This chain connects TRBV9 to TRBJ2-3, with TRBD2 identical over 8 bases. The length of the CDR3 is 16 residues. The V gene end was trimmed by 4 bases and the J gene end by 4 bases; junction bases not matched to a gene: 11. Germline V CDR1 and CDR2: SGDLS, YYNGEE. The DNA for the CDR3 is TGTGCCAGCAGCTCTCTATTGGCGGGAGGCGCAGATACGCAGTATTTT. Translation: CASSSLLAGGADTQYF.

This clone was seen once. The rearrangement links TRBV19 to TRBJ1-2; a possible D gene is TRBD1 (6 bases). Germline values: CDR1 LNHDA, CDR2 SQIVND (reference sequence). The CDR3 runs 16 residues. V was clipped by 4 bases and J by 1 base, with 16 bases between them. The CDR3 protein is CASSSTPQGGNYGYTF. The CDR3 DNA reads TGTGCCAGTAGTAGCACACCACAGGGCGGTAACTATGGCTACACCTTC.

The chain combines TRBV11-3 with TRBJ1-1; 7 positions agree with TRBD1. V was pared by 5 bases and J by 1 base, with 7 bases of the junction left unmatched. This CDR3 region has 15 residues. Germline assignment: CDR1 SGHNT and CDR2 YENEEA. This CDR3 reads CASSTHRGENTEAFF. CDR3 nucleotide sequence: TGTGCCAGCAGCACCCACAGGGGTGAGAACACTGAAGCTTTCTTT.

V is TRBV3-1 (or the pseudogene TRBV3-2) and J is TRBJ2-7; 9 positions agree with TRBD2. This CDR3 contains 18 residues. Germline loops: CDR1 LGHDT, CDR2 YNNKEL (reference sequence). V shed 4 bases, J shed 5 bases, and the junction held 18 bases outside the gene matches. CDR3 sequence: CASSPRMVSGSPDDEQYF. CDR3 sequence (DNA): TGTGCCAGCAGCCCCCGAATGGTTAGCGGGAGCCCCGACGACGAGCAGTACTTC.

CDR3 DNA: TGCAGCGTTGAAGACGGCTGGGGAGATAACGAAAAACTGTTTTTT. Protein: CSVEDGWGDNEKLFF. This chain uses TRBV29-1 with TRBJ1-4; D is unclear. Per the germline V gene, CDR1 is SQVTM and CDR2 is ANQGSEA. V gave up 0 bases and J gave up 8 bases, with 16 bases separating them. The CDR3 covers 15 residues.

Here the CDR3 reads CASSLRQNAYNEQFF. The CDR3, as DNA: TGTGCCAGCAGCTTGCGGCAGAACGCATACAATGAGCAGTTCTTC. The chain employs TRBV7-6 and TRBJ2-1; D not resolved. The CDR3 runs to 15 residues. V was shortened by 3 bases and J by 4 bases, with 13 bases between the two germline ends. Per the germline V gene, CDR1 is SGHVS and CDR2 is FNYEAQ.